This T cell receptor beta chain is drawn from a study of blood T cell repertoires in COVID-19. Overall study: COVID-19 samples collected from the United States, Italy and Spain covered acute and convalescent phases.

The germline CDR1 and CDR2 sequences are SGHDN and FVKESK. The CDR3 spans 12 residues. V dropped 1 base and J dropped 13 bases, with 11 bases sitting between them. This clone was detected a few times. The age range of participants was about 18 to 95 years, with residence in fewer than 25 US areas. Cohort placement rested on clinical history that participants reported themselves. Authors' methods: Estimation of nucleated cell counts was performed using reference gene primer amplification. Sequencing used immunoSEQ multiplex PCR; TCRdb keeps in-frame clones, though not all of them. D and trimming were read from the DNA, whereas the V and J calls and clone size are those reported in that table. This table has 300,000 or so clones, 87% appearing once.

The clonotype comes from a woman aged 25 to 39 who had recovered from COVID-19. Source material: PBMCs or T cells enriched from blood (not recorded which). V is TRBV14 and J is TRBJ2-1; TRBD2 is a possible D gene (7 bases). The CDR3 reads CASSQGGGGQFF. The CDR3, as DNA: TGTGCCAGCAGCCAAGGAGGGGGGGGACAGTTCTTC.